Included here is one TCR beta chain sequence, with context. Assay used: immunoSEQ multiplex PCR; TCRdb lists only in-frame clones, some missing. The table shows 300,000 to 400,000 clones, with around 90% occurring only once. Participants came from roughly 25 US areas, aged about 18 to 100 years. Assignments of participants to cohorts depended upon their own reported clinical history. This entry belongs to a study of blood T cell repertoires in COVID-19. The overall study: There were acute and convalescent COVID-19 samples, and they came from the United States, Italy and Spain. PBMCs, B-cell-depleted T cells, or T cells provided the cDNA or gDNA that made up the material.

The CDR3 runs to 13 residues. Germline CDR1 reads MNHEY; CDR2 reads SMNVEV (reference sequence). Germline trimming cut 2 bases from V and 2 bases from J; bases unmatched to any gene: 0. The J gene is TRBJ2-7, the V gene TRBV27; 7 bases line up with TRBD2. The sequencing sample was made of PBMCs or T cells enriched from blood (not recorded which). The receptor was derived from a woman between 18 and 30 years old who had recovered from COVID-19. CDR3 region: CASSLAGAYEQYF. The CDR3 DNA is TGTGCCAGCAGTTTAGCGGGGGCCTACGAGCAGTACTTC.